Following are 32 T cell receptor beta chains from one sample sequenced in a study of PD-1 blockade in classical Hodgkin lymphoma. Some clones are missing from TCRdb's copy, which holds only in-frame ones; the method was immunoSEQ multiplex PCR. The table records approximately 60,000 clones, about 91% of them present only once. Brentuximab vedotin exposure varied, and every patient relapsed after autologous stem cell transplantation. The sequenced sample was peripheral blood mononuclear cells (PBMCs), obtained at baseline. The receptor set was obtained from a human donor with classical Hodgkin lymphoma.

V usage is TRBV18 and J usage is TRBJ1-2; perhaps TRBD1 as D (5 bases). V was shortened by 3 bases and J by 11 bases, with 19 bases between the two germline ends. CDR3 length equals 14 residues. The germline V gene encodes CDR1 KGHSH and CDR2 LQKENI. The CDR3 DNA reads as TGTGCCAGCTCACCCGGGACGGGCAAGCTGGGGTACACCTTC. This codes for CASSPGTGKLGYTF.

This clone was seen a single time. Compared with germline, one end of the junction differs, possibly owing to a read error. The rearrangement uses TRBV5-4 and TRBJ2-1, with D perhaps assigned TRBD1 or TRBD2 (5 bases each). Germline CDR1 and CDR2: SGHNT and YYREEE (reference sequence). The CDR3 runs to 13 residues. In nucleotides, the CDR3 is TGTGCCAGCAGATTGGATTCCGGGGACGAGCAGTTCTTC. This codes for CASRLDSGDEQFF. Full variable domain (remainder filled in from reference TRBV5-4 and TRBJ2-1): ETGVTQSPTHLIKTRGQQVTLRCSSQSGHNTVSWYQQALGQGPQFIFQYYREEENGRGNFPPRFSGLQFPNYSSELNVNALELDDSALYLCASRLDSGDEQFFGPGTRLTVL.

The chain links TRBV7-8 to TRBJ1-5, with D hard to call. The V end lost 1 base, the J end lost 5 bases, and 15 bases lay between the germline ends. The germline V gene encodes CDR1 SGHVS and CDR2 FQNEAQ. CDR3 size: 16 residues. CDR3 in DNA: TGTGCCAGCAGCTTAGGAATGGCGGGTAACCATCAGCCCCAGCATTTT. It translates to CASSLGMAGNHQPQHF.

The CDR3 DNA sequence: TGTGCCACCAGCAGAGACCCCCAAGAGACCCAGTACTTC. It translates to CATSRDPQETQYF. The J gene is TRBJ2-5, the V gene TRBV15; D gene uncertain. V gave up 0 bases and J gave up 1 base, with 3 bases separating them. Germline loops: CDR1 LNHNV, CDR2 YYDKDF (reference sequence). The CDR3 covers 13 residues.

V gene TRBV28 combines with J gene TRBJ1-1, with 8 bases lining up with TRBD1. The trim removed 4 bases at V and 1 base at J, leaving 2 bases unmatched. This CDR3 has 14 residues. In germline, CDR1 is MDHEN, CDR2 SYDVKM. The CDR3 DNA reads as TGTGCCAGCAGTTCGGACAGGGAGAACACTGAAGCTTTCTTT. Encoded protein: CASSSDRENTEAFF.

This clone showed up just once. V usage is TRBV7-3 and J usage is TRBJ2-6, with no clear D. V lost 4 bases and J 1 base, leaving 14 bases between the germline ends. Germline lookup yields CDR1 SGHTA and CDR2 FQGTGA. The CDR3 has 17 residues. The CDR3: CASSYQPHSSGANVLTF. The CDR3 nucleotides are TGTGCCAGCAGCTACCAACCCCACAGTTCTGGGGCCAACGTCCTGACTTTC.

The chain combines TRBV10-2 with TRBJ2-3; 9 bases are shared with TRBD1. In germline, CDR1 is WSHSY, CDR2 SAAADI. The CDR3 consists of 15 residues. V lost 6 bases, J lost 2 bases, and 6 bases stayed unmatched. This CDR3 reads CASSAQGANTDTQYF. The DNA for the CDR3 is TGCGCCAGCAGCGCACAGGGGGCGAACACAGATACGCAGTATTTT.

The chain has TRBV2 and TRBJ1-6; D not certain. The CDR3 extends over 18 amino acids. V was trimmed by 7 bases and J by 0 bases, leaving 19 bases between them. Germline V gene lookup returns CDR1 SNHLY and CDR2 FYNNEI. The CDR3 DNA is TGTGCCAGCACTACTAACCCAGGCCCTAGCTCCTATAATTCACCCCTCCACTTT. Protein product: CASTTNPGPSSYNSPLHF.

This clone was detected once. The J gene is TRBJ2-7, the V gene TRBV27, with D possibly TRBD2 on 5 matching bases. Germline V CDR1 and CDR2: MNHEY, SMNVEV (reference sequence). The CDR3 is 14 amino acids. V shed 5 bases and J shed 3 bases, with 14 bases lying between them. The CDR3 sequence: CASSVIVGNYEQYF. CDR3 bases: TGTGCCAGCAGTGTCATCGTCGGGAACTACGAGCAGTACTTC.

The CDR3 DNA is TGTGCCAGTAGTACGCAACCGGGGACAGGGGGCAATCAGCCCCAGCATTTT. It translates to CASSTQPGTGGNQPQHF. The V gene is TRBV19, the J gene TRBJ1-5, with 10 positions matching TRBD1. The V gene end was trimmed by 4 bases and the J gene end by 2 bases; junction bases not matched to a gene: 8. The CDR3 spans 17 residues. In germline, CDR1 is LNHDA, CDR2 SQIVND (reference sequence).

The chain's CDR3 is CASSYSRTHEKLFF. In DNA form, the CDR3 reads TGTGCCAGCAGTTACTCCAGGACCCATGAAAAACTGTTTTTT. The gene calls are TRBV6-5 and TRBJ1-4; D remains ambiguous. Trimming left V 0 bases short and J 6 bases short, with 8 bases between. The CDR3 spans 14 residues. From germline, CDR1 is MNHEY and CDR2 SVGAGI.

This rearrangement joins TRBV6-6 to TRBJ1-3; D is perhaps TRBD1 (5 bases). CDR3 size: 15 residues. V was pared by 0 bases and J by 8 bases, with 14 bases between. Germline-derived CDR1 and CDR2 are MNHNY and SVGAGI (reference sequence). CDR3 residues: CASSYSMWQGHTIYF. The DNA of the CDR3 is TGTGCCAGCAGTTACTCGATGTGGCAGGGCCACACCATATATTTT.

The chain is built from TRBV9 and TRBJ2-1; 9 bases agree with TRBD2. Germline V gene data show CDR1 as SGDLS and CDR2 as YYNGEE. V lost 4 bases and J lost 5; bases outside the gene matches: 10. This CDR3 contains 16 residues. The CDR3 loop reads CASSLLPGTSNNEQFF. CDR3 in DNA: TGTGCCAGCAGCCTGCTTCCCGGGACTAGCAACAATGAGCAGTTCTTC. Full variable domain (outside the CDR3, taken from reference TRBV9 and TRBJ2-1): DSGVTQTPKHLITATGQRVTLRCSPRSGDLSVYWYQQSLDQGLQFLIQYYNGEERAKGNILERFSAQQFPDLHSELNLSSLELGDSALYFCASSLLPGTSNNEQFFGPGTRLTVL.

DNA of the CDR3: TGTGCCAGCAGGAAACAGGGTGGAACCAGAGATACGCAGTATTTT. It specifies CASRKQGGTRDTQYF. This chain links TRBV7-2 with TRBJ2-3, with D possibly being TRBD1 (6 bases). The CDR3 sequence is 15 residues long. Germline CDR1 SGHTA, CDR2 FQGNSA. V lost 6 bases and J lost 5, with 18 bases in between.

The chain carries TRBV2 and TRBJ1-4, with D tentatively TRBD1 (5 bases). CDR1 is SNHLY, CDR2 FYNNEI, per germline. This CDR3 is 13 amino acids long. The ends were cut back, 7 bases at V and 5 bases at J, with 11 bases in the middle. DNA of the CDR3: TGTGCCAGCATGAGGGACGGGAATGAAAAACTGTTTTTT. Protein: CASMRDGNEKLFF.

This chain uses TRBV9 with TRBJ1-2; possible D gene TRBD1, 5 bases. Trimming took off 7 bases at V and 3 bases at J, with 10 bases between the two ends. Germline V gene data show CDR1 as SGDLS and CDR2 as YYNGEE. The CDR3 is made up of 12 amino acids. CDR3 nucleotides: TGTGCCAGCGATAGGGGTGACTATGGCTACACCTTC. It encodes CASDRGDYGYTF.

This clone occurred once. The rearrangement uses TRBV30 and TRBJ1-2, with TRBD1 as a possible D gene (6 bases). V gave up 4 bases and J gave up 7 bases, with 22 bases separating them. The CDR3 consists of 15 residues. Per germline, CDR1 GTSNPN and CDR2 SVGIG (reference sequence). CDR3: CAWTRWGADLSGYTF. In DNA, the CDR3 is TGTGCCTGGACGAGATGGGGGGCGGACCTCTCTGGCTACACCTTC.

This clone was recorded a few times. This sequence joins TRBV9 and TRBJ2-1, with 7 nucleotides matching TRBD1. V was pared by 4 bases and J by 5 bases, with 12 bases of the junction left unmatched. The CDR3 has 16 amino acids. Germline loops: CDR1 SGDLS, CDR2 YYNGEE. CDR3 bases: TGTGCCAGCAGCCACTGGTCCGGGACAGTCCACAATGAGCAGTTCTTC. Translating it yields CASSHWSGTVHNEQFF.

This chain joins TRBV4-1 and TRBJ2-1, with 7 nucleotides matching TRBD2. Germline loops: CDR1 MGHRA, CDR2 YSYEKL. The V segment lost 3 bases and the J segment 2 bases; nucleotides outside the gene matches: 10. The CDR3 has 17 amino acids. CDR3 sequence reads: CASSQHVTSVPYNEQFF. The CDR3 bases are TGCGCCAGCAGCCAGCATGTTACTAGCGTTCCCTACAATGAGCAGTTCTTC.

This chain connects TRBV4-2 to TRBJ1-1; D gene uncertain. The CDR3 contains 16 residues. Germline V CDR1 and CDR2: LGHNA, YNFKEQ. V was pared by 0 bases and J by 0 bases, with 11 bases between. The CDR3 loop is CASSQDWQTMNTEAFF. DNA of the CDR3: TGTGCCAGCAGCCAAGATTGGCAGACCATGAACACTGAAGCTTTCTTT.

As for this clone: This sample includes further DNA sequences coding for the same CDR3. J is TRBJ2-2 and V is TRBV6-4; the D is unclear. The V end was cut by 2 bases, the J end by 3 bases, with 4 bases between. Germline CDR1 and CDR2: MRHNA and SNTAGT. This CDR3 region has 13 residues. This CDR3 is CASSDSDTGELFF. The CDR3 coding sequence is TGTGCCAGCAGTGACAGTGACACCGGGGAGCTGTTTTTT.

The J gene is TRBJ2-3, the V gene TRBV13; no reliable D call. Trimming shortened V by 0 bases and J by 0 bases, and 13 bases separated the two germline ends. The germline V gene has CDR1 PRHDT and CDR2 FYEKMQ (reference sequence). CDR3 length equals 17 residues. CDR3 sequence (DNA): TGTGCCAGCAGCTTAGGAGTGCCAGCACCTAGCACAGATACGCAGTATTTT. Protein sequence: CASSLGVPAPSTDTQYF.

The chain is built from TRBV15 and TRBJ1-1; 7 bases line up with TRBD1. The CDR3 spans 16 residues. The J segment lost 0 bases and the V segment lost 8 bases, leaving 12 bases of the junction unmatched. Germline-derived CDR1 and CDR2 are LNHNV and YYDKDF (reference sequence). Written as DNA, the CDR3 is TGTGCCACCCAAGACAGGGCCACCTCTATGAACACTGAAGCTTTCTTT. This sequence encodes CATQDRATSMNTEAFF.

The chain is built from TRBV2 and TRBJ1-4, with D tentatively TRBD1 (6 bases). Trimming stripped 9 bases from V and 7 bases from J, with 12 bases between. This CDR3 is built from 12 residues. Germline lookup yields CDR1 SNHLY and CDR2 FYNNEI. The CDR3 reads CASNRESEKLFF. The DNA for the CDR3 is TGTGCCAGTAACAGGGAGTCTGAAAAACTGTTTTTT. Together with reference TRBV2 and TRBJ1-4, the CDR3 gives the full variable domain: EPEVTQTPSHQVTQMGQEVILRCVPISNHLYFYWYRQILGQKVEFLVSFYNNEISEKSEIFDDQFSVERPDGSNFTLKIRSTKLEDSAMYFCASNRESEKLFFGSGTQLSVL.

The chain uses TRBV12-5 and TRBJ2-5; no clear D. This CDR3 is built from 12 residues. V dropped 5 bases and J dropped 4 bases, with 8 bases sitting between them. CDR1 and CDR2 (germline): LGHNT, FRNRAP. CDR3 nucleotide sequence: TGTGCTAGTGGTCGATCGGTAGAGACCCAGTACTTC. Its protein is CASGRSVETQYF.

The chain carries TRBV7-8 and TRBJ1-5; D is undetermined. The CDR3 extends over 17 amino acids. Trimming stripped 3 bases from V and 0 bases from J, with 15 bases between. CDR1 SGHVS and CDR2 FQNEAQ come from the germline V gene. The CDR3 DNA sequence: TGTGCCAGCAGCTTGGGTCCGGACTACTATAGCAATCAGCCCCAGCATTTT. Translated, it gives CASSLGPDYYSNQPQHF.

V is TRBV29-1 and J is TRBJ2-7; no definite D call. V dropped 6 bases and J dropped 0 bases, with 18 bases sitting between them. Germline CDR1 is SQVTM and CDR2 is ANQGSEA. The CDR3 sequence is 15 residues long. CDR3 DNA: TGCAGCGTAGGCCCCGAGACAACGAACTCCTACGAGCAGTACTTC. Amino acids: CSVGPETTNSYEQYF.

V is TRBV6-5 and J is TRBJ1-4; possible D gene TRBD1, 6 bases. The CDR3 contains 14 residues. Trimming stripped 4 bases from V and 8 bases from J, with 14 bases between. Germline assignment: CDR1 MNHEY and CDR2 SVGAGI. The CDR3 nucleotides are TGTGCCAGCAGTTTGGGGGGGCGTTGGGAAAAACTGTTTTTT. It translates to CASSLGGRWEKLFF.

The chain is built from TRBV7-2 and TRBJ2-3; 9 bases agree with TRBD2. Losses at the gene ends were 5 bases for V and 6 bases for J; bases not matched to a gene: 6. The germline V gene has CDR1 SGHTA and CDR2 FQGNSA. The CDR3 spans 14 residues. CDR3 nucleotide sequence: TGTGCCAGCAGCCCTGGACTAGCGAGCGATACGCAGTATTTT. Translated: CASSPGLASDTQYF.

This chain uses TRBV6-5 with TRBJ2-7, with 8 bases matching TRBD2. In germline, CDR1 is MNHEY, CDR2 SVGAGI. V trimming: 4 bases; J trimming: 3 bases; junction bases outside the gene matches: 8. This CDR3 contains 15 residues. CDR3 coding DNA: TGTGCCAGCAGTTCCCCTAGCGGGCCTAACTACGAGCAGTACTTC. As protein: CASSSPSGPNYEQYF.

The V and J genes are TRBV30 and TRBJ1-6; D gene uncertain. Germline V gives CDR1 GTSNPN, CDR2 SVGIG (reference sequence). The CDR3 is made up of 13 amino acids. V lost 0 bases and J 7 bases, leaving 7 bases between the germline ends. DNA for the CDR3: TGTGCCTGGAGTGTCATGGGGAATTCACCCCTCCACTTT. As protein: CAWSVMGNSPLHF.

The chain uses TRBV7-8 and TRBJ2-3; TRBD1 aligns across 8 bases. The V and J ends lost 1 base and 3 bases, in that order; junction bases with no gene match: 6. The CDR3 length is 16 residues. Germline loops: CDR1 SGHVS, CDR2 FQNEAQ. The CDR3 nucleotides read TGTGCCAGCAGCTTAGTTGGCGGACAGGGTACAGATACGCAGTATTTT. This codes for CASSLVGGQGTDTQYF.